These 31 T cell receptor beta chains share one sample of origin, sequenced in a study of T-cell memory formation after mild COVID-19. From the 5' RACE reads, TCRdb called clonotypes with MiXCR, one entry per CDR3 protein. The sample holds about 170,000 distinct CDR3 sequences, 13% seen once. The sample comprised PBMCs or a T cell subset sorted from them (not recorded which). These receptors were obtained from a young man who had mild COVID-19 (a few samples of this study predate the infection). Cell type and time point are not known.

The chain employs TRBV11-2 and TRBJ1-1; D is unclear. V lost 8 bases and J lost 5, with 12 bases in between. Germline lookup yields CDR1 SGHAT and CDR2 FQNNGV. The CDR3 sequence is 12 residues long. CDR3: CASSRGGTEAFF. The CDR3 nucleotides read TGTGCCAGCTCTAGAGGTGGGACTGAAGCTTTCTTT.

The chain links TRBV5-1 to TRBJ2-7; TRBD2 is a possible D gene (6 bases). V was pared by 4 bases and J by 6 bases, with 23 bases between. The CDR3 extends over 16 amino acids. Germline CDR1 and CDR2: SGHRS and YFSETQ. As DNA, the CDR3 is TGCGCCAGCAGCGACGGGGGACTCATTGAAGTAGGCGAGCAGTACTTC. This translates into CASSDGGLIEVGEQYF.

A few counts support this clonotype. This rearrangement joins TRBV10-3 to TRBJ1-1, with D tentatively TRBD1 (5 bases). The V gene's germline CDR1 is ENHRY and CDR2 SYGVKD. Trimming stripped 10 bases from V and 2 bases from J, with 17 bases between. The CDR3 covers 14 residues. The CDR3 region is CATRSGEGNTEAFF. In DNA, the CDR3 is TGTGCCACCCGTTCGGGGGAAGGAAACACTGAAGCTTTCTTT.

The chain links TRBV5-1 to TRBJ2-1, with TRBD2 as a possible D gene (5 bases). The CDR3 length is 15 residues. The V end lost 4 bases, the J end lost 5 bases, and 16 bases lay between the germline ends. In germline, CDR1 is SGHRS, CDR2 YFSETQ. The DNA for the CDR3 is TGCGCCAGCAGCCCCTCTGGTAGCGAAGACAATGAGCAGTTCTTC. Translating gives CASSPSGSEDNEQFF.

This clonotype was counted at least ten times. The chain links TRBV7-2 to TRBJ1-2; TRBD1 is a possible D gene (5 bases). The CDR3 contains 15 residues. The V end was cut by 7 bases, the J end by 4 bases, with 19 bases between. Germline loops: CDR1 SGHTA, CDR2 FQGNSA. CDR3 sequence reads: CASTPPTTAVYGYTF. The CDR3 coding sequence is TGTGCCAGCACCCCTCCCACGACAGCCGTCTATGGCTACACCTTC.

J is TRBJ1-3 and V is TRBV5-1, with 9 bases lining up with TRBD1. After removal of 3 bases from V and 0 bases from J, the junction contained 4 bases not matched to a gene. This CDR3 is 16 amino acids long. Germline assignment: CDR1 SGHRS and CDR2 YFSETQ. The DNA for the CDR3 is TGCGCCAGCAGCTCTGGGACAGGGAACTCTGGAAACACCATATATTTT. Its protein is CASSSGTGNSGNTIYF.

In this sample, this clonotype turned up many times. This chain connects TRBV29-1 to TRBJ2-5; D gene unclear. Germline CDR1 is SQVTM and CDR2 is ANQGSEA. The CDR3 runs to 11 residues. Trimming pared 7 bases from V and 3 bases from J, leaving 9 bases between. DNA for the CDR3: TGCAGCGGGAATTCGAAAGAGACCCAGTACTTC. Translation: CSGNSKETQYF.

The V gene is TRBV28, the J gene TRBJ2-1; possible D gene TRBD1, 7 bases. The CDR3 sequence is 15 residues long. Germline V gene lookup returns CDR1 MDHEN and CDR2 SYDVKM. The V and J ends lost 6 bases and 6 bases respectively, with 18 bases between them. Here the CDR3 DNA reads TGTGCCAGCAGCGCCCGGCAGGGGGGACGCAATGAGCAGTTCTTC. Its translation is CASSARQGGRNEQFF.

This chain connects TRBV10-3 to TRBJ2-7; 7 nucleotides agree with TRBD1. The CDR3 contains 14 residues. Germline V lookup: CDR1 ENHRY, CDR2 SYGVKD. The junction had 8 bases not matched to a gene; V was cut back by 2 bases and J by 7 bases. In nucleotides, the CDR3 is TGTGCCATCAGTGAGGTGGGCAGGGGGTCTGAGCAGTACTTC. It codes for CAISEVGRGSEQYF.

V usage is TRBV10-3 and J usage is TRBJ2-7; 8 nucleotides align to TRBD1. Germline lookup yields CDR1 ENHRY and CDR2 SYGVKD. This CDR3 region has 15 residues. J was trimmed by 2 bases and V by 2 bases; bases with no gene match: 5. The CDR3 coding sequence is TGTGCCATCAGTGAGCCGGACAGGGTCACCTACGAGCAGTACTTC. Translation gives CAISEPDRVTYEQYF.

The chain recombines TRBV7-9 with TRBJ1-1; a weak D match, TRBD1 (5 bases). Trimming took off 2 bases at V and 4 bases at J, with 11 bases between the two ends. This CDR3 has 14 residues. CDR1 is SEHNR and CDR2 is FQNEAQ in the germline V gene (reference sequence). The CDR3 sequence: CASSLSGGGTEAFF. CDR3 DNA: TGTGCCAGCAGCTTATCTGGGGGTGGCACTGAAGCTTTCTTT.

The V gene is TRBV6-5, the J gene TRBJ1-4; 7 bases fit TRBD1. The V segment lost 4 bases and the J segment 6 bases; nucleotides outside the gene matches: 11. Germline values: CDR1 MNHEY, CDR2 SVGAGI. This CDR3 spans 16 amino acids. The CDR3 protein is CASSSHGEGGYEKLFF. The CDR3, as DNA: TGTGCCAGCAGTTCCCACGGGGAAGGGGGCTATGAAAAACTGTTTTTT.

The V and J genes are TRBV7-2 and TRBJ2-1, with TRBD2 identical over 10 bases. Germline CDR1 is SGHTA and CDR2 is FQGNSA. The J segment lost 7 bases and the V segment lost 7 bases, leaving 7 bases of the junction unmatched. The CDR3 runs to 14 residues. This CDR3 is CASMQRGGRNEQFF. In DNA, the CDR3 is TGTGCCAGCATGCAGCGGGGGGGCAGAAATGAGCAGTTCTTC.

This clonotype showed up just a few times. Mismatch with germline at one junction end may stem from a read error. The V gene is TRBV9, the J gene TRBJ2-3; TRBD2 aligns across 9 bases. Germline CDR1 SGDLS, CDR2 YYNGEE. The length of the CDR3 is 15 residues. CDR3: CASTKTGTSIDTQYF. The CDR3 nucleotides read TGTGCCAGCACGAAAACCGGGACTAGCATAGATACGCAGTATTTT.

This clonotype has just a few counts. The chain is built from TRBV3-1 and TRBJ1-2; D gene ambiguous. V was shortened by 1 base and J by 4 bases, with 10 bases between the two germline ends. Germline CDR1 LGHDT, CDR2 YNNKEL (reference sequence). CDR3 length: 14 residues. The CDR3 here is CASSQGSETYGYTF. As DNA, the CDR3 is TGTGCCAGCAGCCAAGGATCTGAAACCTATGGCTACACCTTC.

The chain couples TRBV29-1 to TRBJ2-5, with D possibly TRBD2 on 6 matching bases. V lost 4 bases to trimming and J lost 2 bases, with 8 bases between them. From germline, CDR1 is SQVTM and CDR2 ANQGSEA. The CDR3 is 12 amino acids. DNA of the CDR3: TGCAGCGTTGCGGCGGGGCAAGAGACCCAGTACTTC. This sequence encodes CSVAAGQETQYF.

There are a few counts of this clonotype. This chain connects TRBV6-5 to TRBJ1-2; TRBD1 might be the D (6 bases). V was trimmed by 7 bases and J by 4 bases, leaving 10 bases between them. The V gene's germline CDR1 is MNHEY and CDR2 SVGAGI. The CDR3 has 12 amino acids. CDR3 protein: CASTDRSYGYTF. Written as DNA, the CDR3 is TGTGCCAGCACAGACAGGAGCTATGGCTACACCTTC.

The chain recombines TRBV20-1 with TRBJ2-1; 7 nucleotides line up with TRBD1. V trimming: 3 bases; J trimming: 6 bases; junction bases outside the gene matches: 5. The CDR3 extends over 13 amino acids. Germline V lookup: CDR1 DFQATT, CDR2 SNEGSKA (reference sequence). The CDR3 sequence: CSASDRVINEQFF. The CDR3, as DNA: TGCAGTGCTAGCGACAGGGTGATCAATGAGCAGTTCTTC.

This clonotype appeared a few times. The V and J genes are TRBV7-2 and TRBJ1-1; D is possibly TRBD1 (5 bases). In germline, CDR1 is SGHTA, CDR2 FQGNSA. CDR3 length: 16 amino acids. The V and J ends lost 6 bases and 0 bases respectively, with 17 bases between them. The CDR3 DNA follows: TGTGCCAGCAGATCCCAGGGCCGGGTCATGAACACTGAAGCTTTCTTT. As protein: CASRSQGRVMNTEAFF.

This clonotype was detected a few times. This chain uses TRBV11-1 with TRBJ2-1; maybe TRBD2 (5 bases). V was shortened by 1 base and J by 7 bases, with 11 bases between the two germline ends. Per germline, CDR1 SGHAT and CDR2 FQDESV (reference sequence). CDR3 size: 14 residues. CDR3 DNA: TGTGCCAGCAGCTTAGACTCCGGGGTTAATGAGCAGTTCTTC. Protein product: CASSLDSGVNEQFF.

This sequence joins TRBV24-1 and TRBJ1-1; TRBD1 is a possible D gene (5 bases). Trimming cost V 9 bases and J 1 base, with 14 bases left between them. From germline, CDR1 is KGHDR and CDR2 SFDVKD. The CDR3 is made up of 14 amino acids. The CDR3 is CATRQGGRNTEAFF. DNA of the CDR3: TGTGCCACCCGTCAGGGAGGTCGGAACACTGAAGCTTTCTTT.

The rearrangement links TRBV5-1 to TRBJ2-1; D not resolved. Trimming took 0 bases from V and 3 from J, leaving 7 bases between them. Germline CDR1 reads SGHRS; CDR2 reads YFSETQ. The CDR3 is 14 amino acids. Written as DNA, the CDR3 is TGCGCCAGCAGCTTGGGGGCCTACTACAATGAGCAGTTCTTC. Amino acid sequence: CASSLGAYYNEQFF. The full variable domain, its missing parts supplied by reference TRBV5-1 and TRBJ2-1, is KAGVTQTPRYLIKTRGQQVTLSCSPISGHRSVSWYQQTPGQGLQFLFEYFSETQRNKGNFPGRFSGRQFSNSRSEMNVSTLELGDSALYLCASSLGAYYNEQFFGPGTRLTVL.

The CDR3 loop reads CASSATVSYGYTF. DNA of the CDR3: TGTGCCAGCAGCGCGACAGTTTCCTATGGCTACACCTTC. The V call is TRBV9, the J call TRBJ1-2, with a weak D call TRBD1 (5 bases). The V end was cut by 3 bases, the J end by 4 bases, with 10 bases between. There are 13 residues in the CDR3. The germline V gene has CDR1 SGDLS and CDR2 YYNGEE.

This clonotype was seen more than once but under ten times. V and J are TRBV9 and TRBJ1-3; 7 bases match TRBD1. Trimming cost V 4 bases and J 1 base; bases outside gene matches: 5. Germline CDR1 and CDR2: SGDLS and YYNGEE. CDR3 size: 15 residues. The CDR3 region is CASSPTGKSGNTIYF. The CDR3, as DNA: TGTGCCAGCAGCCCGACAGGGAAGTCTGGAAACACCATATATTTT. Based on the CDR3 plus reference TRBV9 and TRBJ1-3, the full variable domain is DSGVTQTPKHLITATGQRVTLRCSPRSGDLSVYWYQQSLDQGLQFLIQYYNGEERAKGNILERFSAQQFPDLHSELNLSSLELGDSALYFCASSPTGKSGNTIYFGEGSWLTVV.

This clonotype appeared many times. CDR3 sequence (DNA): TGTGCCAGCAGCCACCGGACAGCAGAAGCTTTCTTT. The encoded protein is CASSHRTAEAFF. The V call is TRBV5-4, the J call TRBJ1-1, with D maybe TRBD1 (6 bases). With 4 bases removed from V and 8 bases from J, the gap between germline ends came to 12 bases. CDR1 and CDR2 (germline): SGHNT, YYREEE (reference sequence). The CDR3 loop spans 12 amino acids. Drawing the rest from reference TRBV5-4 and TRBJ1-1, the complete variable domain is ETGVTQSPTHLIKTRGQQVTLRCSSQSGHNTVSWYQQALGQGPQFIFQYYREEENGRGNFPPRFSGLQFPNYSSELNVNALELDDSALYLCASSHRTAEAFFGQGTRLTVV.

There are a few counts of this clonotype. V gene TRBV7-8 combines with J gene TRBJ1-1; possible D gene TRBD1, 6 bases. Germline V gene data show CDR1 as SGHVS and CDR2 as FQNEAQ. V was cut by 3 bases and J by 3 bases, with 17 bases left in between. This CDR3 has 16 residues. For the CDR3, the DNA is TGTGCCAGCAGCTTCGGCCCAGGGGTTGGGTACACTGAAGCTTTCTTT. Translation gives CASSFGPGVGYTEAFF.

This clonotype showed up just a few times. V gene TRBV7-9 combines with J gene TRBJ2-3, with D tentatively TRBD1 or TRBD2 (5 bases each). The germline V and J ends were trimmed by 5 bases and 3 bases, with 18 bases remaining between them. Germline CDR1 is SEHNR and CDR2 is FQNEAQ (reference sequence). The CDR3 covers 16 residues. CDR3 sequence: CASSARAEGRTDTQYF. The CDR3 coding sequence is TGTGCCAGCAGCGCTAGGGCAGAGGGACGGACAGATACGCAGTATTTT.

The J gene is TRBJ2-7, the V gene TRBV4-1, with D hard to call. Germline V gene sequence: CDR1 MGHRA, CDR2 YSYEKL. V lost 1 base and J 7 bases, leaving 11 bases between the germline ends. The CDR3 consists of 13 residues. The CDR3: CASSQVLVGEQYV. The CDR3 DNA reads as TGCGCCAGCAGCCAAGTTCTGGTCGGGGAGCAGTACGTC.

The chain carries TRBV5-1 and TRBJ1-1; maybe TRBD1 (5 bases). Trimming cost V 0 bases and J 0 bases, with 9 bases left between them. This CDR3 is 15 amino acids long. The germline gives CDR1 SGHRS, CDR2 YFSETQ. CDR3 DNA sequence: TGCGCCAGCAGCTTGGTTGGCAGGGTGAACACTGAAGCTTTCTTT. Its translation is CASSLVGRVNTEAFF.

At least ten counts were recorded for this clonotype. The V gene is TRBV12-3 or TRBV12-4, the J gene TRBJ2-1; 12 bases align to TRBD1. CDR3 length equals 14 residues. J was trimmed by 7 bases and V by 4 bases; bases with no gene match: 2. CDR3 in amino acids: CASSSGQGANEQFF. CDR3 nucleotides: TGTGCCAGCAGTTCGGGACAGGGGGCTAATGAGCAGTTCTTC.

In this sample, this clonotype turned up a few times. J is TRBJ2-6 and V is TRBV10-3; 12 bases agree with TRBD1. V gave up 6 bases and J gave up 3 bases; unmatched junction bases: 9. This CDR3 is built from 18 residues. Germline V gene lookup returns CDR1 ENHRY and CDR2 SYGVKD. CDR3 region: CAIRSGTGGSNGANVLTF. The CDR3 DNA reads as TGTGCCATCAGATCCGGGACAGGGGGCTCGAATGGGGCCAACGTCCTGACTTTC.